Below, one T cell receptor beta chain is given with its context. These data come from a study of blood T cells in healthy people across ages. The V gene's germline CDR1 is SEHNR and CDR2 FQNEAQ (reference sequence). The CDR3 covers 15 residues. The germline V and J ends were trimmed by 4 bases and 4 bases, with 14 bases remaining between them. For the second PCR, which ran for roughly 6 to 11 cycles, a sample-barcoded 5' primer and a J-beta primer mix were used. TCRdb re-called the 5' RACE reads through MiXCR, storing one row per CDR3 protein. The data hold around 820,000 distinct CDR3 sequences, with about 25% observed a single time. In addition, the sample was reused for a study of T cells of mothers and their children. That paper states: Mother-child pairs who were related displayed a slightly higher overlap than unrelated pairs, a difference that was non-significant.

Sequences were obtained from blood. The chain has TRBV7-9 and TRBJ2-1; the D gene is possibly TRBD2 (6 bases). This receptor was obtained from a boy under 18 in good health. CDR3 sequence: CASSSSWEEYNEQFF. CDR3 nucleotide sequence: TGTGCCAGCAGCTCCTCGTGGGAGGAATACAATGAGCAGTTCTTC. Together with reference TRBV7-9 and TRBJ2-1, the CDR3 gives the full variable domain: DTGVSQNPRHKITKRGQNVTFRCDPISEHNRLYWYRQTLGQGPEFLTYFQNEAQLEKSRLLSDRFSAERPKGSFSTLEIQRTEQGDSAMYLCASSSSWEEYNEQFFGPGTRLTVL.